This entry describes one T cell receptor beta chain. The record originates from a study of T cells in Graves' hyperthyroidism and ophthalmopathy. TCR beta CDR3 sequences were amplified from RNA transcripts. HTBI primers were employed in a first-round RT-PCR of the TCR CDR3. TCRdb re-analysed the multiplex PCR reads in MiXCR, keeping a single row per CDR3 protein. The sample includes about 660,000 distinct CDR3 sequences, nearly 45% of them seen just once. The germline gives CDR1 MNHEY, CDR2 SVGAGI. This CDR3 has 14 residues. V was shortened by 5 bases and J by 4 bases, with 12 bases between the two germline ends. Together with thyroid ultrasound, orbital computed tomography, serum thyroxine and TRAb, clinical symptoms were used for diagnoses.

This receptor was obtained from an adult man with Graves' disease, either hyperthyroidism or ophthalmopathy (not recorded which). What was sequenced was peripheral blood or thyroid tissue (not recorded which). The chain is built from TRBV6-5 and TRBJ1-3; D unclear. Here the CDR3 reads CASSPGLEGNTIYF. For the CDR3, the DNA is TGTGCCAGCAGTCCGGGATTGGAGGGAAACACCATATATTTT.